These T cell receptor beta chains were read from a single sample in a study of blood T cell repertoires in COVID-19. The repertoire was sequenced with immunoSEQ multiplex PCR; TCRdb's copy has only in-frame clones and lacks some. Counted here are about 50,000 clones, roughly 89% occurring once; the ten biggest clones make up around 27%. The sequenced sample was peripheral blood. All receptors come from a human donor in a cohort sampled during active COVID-19. Both conserved end residues are part of each CDR3. The order of the fields is J gene, clone size, D gene, V gene, CDR3 DNA, CDR3 protein. D genes are given only for firm matches. Only some rows state a clone size, as once, few, many or a class for expanded clones.

TRBJ2-3 | . | TRBD1 | TRBV29-1 | TGCAGCGTTGCTGAGGGGGCCAGAGATACGCAGTATTTT | CSVAEGARDTQYF
TRBJ2-3 | . | TRBD2 | TRBV5-8 | TGTGCCAGCAGCTTCGGACTAGCGGAGGATACGCAGTATTTT | CASSFGLAEDTQYF
TRBJ2-2 | . | TRBD1 | TRBV28 | TGTGCCAGCAGTTTATTGCCGGGACAGGGAGGAGCCGGGGAGCTGTTTTTT | CASSLLPGQGGAGELFF
TRBJ1-6 | . | TRBD1 | TRBV6-5 | TGTGCCAGCAGTCTACGGACAGGGGATTCACCCCTCCACTTT | CASSLRTGDSPLHF
TRBJ2-5 | . | TRBD1 | TRBV7-7 | TGTGCTAGCAGCCTCACCCCGGGACAGGGCCAAGAGACCCAGTACTTC | CASSLTPGQGQETQYF
TRBJ2-2 | . | TRBD1 | TRBV6-4 | TGTGCCAGCAGTGTAGAGACAGGGACCGGGGAGCTGTTTTTT | CASSVETGTGELFF
TRBJ2-2 | . | TRBD2 | TRBV3-1/TRBV3-2 | TGTGCCAGCAGCCAACTTGGCGGGACTAGCGGGAGGAGAAACACCGGGGAGCTGTTTTTT | CASSQLGGTSGRRNTGELFF
TRBJ2-1 | . | TRBD2 | TRBV15 | TGTGCCACCAGCAAGAATAGCGGGACCTACAATGAGCAGTTCTTC | CATSKNSGTYNEQFF
TRBJ1-5 | once | . | TRBV6-5 | TGTGCCAGCAGTAAGGGGCGAGACCAGCCCCAGCATTTT | CASSKGRDQPQHF
TRBJ1-1 | . | . | TRBV24-1 | TGTGCCACGCAACATAGAGGGAACACTGAAGCTTTCTTT | CATQHRGNTEAFF
TRBJ1-2 | . | . | TRBV7-2 | TGTGCCAGCAGCTGGGACACCGACTATGGCTACACCTTC | CASSWDTDYGYTF
TRBJ2-5 | . | TRBD1 | TRBV7-9 | TGTGCCAGCAGCTTAGGGACAGGGGGTCAGGAGACCCAGTACTTC | CASSLGTGGQETQYF
TRBJ2-3 | . | . | TRBV4-3 | TGCGCCAGCAGCCAACAGGGGAAAAGCACAGATACGCAGTATTTT | CASSQQGKSTDTQYF
TRBJ1-5 | . | . | TRBV15 | TGTGCCACCAGCAGAGAAAGGGGTGGCCGCGGGCCCCAGCATTTT | CATSRERGGRGPQHF
TRBJ2-2 | . | TRBD1 | TRBV5-1 | TGCGCCAGCAGGGGGACAGCCCTCACCGGGGAGCTGTTTTTT | CASRGTALTGELFF
TRBJ1-1 | . | . | TRBV18 | TGTGCCAGCTCCCCGAGGGTGGACACTGAAGCTTTCTTT | CASSPRVDTEAFF
TRBJ1-3 | . | TRBD1 | TRBV2 | TGTGCCAGCGAACCACTCAGGGGGCTGGGAAACACCATATATTTT | CASEPLRGLGNTIYF
TRBJ2-7 | . | . | TRBV5-1 | TGCGCCAGCAGCTTGGGCCTCCTGGGGCAAACTTCCTACGAGCAGTACTTC | CASSLGLLGQTSYEQYF
TRBJ1-5 | . | TRBD1 | TRBV5-6 | TGTGCCAGCAGCGACAGGGGCAATCAGCCCCAGCATTTT | CASSDRGNQPQHF
TRBJ1-1 | . | TRBD1 | TRBV19 | TGTGCCAGTAGTAGGGCCAGGGGGTCTGGGAACACTGAAGCTTTCTTT | CASSRARGSGNTEAFF
TRBJ2-2 | . | TRBD2 | TRBV3-1/TRBV3-2 | TGTGCCAGCAGTCGCCCAGTGACTAGCGGGAGTTTTGGGGAGCTGTTTTTT | CASSRPVTSGSFGELFF
TRBJ2-3 | . | TRBD2 | TRBV3-1/TRBV3-2 | TGTGCCAGCAGCCAAGATAGGGCCGGACTAGCGGGTCAAGATACGCAGTATTTT | CASSQDRAGLAGQDTQYF
TRBJ2-7 | . | TRBD1 | TRBV15 | TGTGCCATCAGCACGGACAGGGCTTACGAGCAGTACTTC | CAISTDRAYEQYF
TRBJ1-2 | . | . | TRBV7-2 | TGTGCCAGCAGCCCCGAGCCCAGACAGTATGGCTACACCTTC | CASSPEPRQYGYTF
TRBJ2-3 | . | TRBD2 | TRBV28 | TGTGCCAGCAGTGGCAGTGGAACGGGGGGGACTAGCACAGATACGCAGTATTTT | CASSGSGTGGTSTDTQYF
TRBJ2-7 | . | . | TRBV5-1 | TGCGCCAGCAGCGCGGGACAGTACGAGCAGTACTTC | CASSAGQYEQYF
TRBJ2-3 | . | . | TRBV30 | TGTGCCTGGAGTGTACGGCGGGCTAGCACAGATACGCAGTATTTT | CAWSVRRASTDTQYF
TRBJ1-6 | . | . | TRBV2 | TGTGCCAGCAGGAGGACAGAAAATTCACCCCTCCACTTT | CASRRTENSPLHF
TRBJ2-5 | . | TRBD2 | TRBV4-1 | TGCGCCAGCAGCCCCGAGGGGAGGGGTTCGGAGACCCAGTACTTC | CASSPEGRGSETQYF
TRBJ2-1 | . | . | TRBV27 | TGTGCCAGCAGCCATTACTCGGTTAGCTCCTACAATGAGCAGTTCTTC | CASSHYSVSSYNEQFF
TRBJ2-3 | . | TRBD1 | TRBV7-3 | TGTGCCAGCAGTCGGGACAGAAACACAGATACGCAGTATTTT | CASSRDRNTDTQYF
TRBJ2-7 | . | . | TRBV29-1 | TGCAGCGTTGCCCGGCAGGGAATAAACTACGAGCAGTACTTC | CSVARQGINYEQYF